The 32 T cell receptor beta chains in this list originate from one sample, sequenced in a study of T cell responses to AZD1222 COVID-19 vaccine listed by TCRdb under 2021. The protocol used for the library was the immunoSEQ multiplex PCR assay. The immuneACCESS repertoire file appears here via TCRdb, limited to in-frame rearrangements. These files lack a portion of the clones; in checked studies, under half of the deficit traces to unresolved V genes, and the cause of the others is not known. Recorded for this sample are around 130,000 clones; more than 85% of them occurred a single time. Around 3.3% of the sample is taken by the ten largest. Explained via the paper, the time point label denotes: baseline before first vaccination. The sample consisted of peripheral blood, taken on day 0 of AZD1222 vaccination. Source of these receptors: an adult in good health.

In regard to this clone: Germline is not matched at one junction end, which may reflect a read error. This sequence joins TRBV7-9 and TRBJ2-7, with TRBD2 matching 14 bases. The CDR3 is 17 amino acids. CDR1 and CDR2 (germline): SEHNR, FQNEAQ (reference sequence). The CDR3 loop reads CASRLEPGTSGSEEQYF. The CDR3 DNA reads as TGTGCCAGCAGATTAGAGCCCGGGACTAGCGGGAGTGAGGAGCAGTACTTC.

The chain recombines TRBV19 with TRBJ1-2; D not resolved. The germline V gene encodes CDR1 LNHDA and CDR2 SQIVND (reference sequence). Trimming left V 4 bases short and J 4 bases short, with 10 bases between. The CDR3 spans 13 residues. Written as DNA, the CDR3 is TGTGCCAGTAGTACGGACGGGAGCTATGGCTACACCTTC. Its protein product is CASSTDGSYGYTF.

The chain carries TRBV4-1 and TRBJ1-6; the D is unclear. The V gene's germline CDR1 is MGHRA and CDR2 YSYEKL. The CDR3 extends over 14 amino acids. V was clipped by 2 bases and J by 10 bases, with 12 bases between them. The CDR3 spells CASSQWLDESPLHF. As DNA, the CDR3 is TGCGCCAGCAGCCAATGGCTGGACGAATCACCCCTCCACTTT.

The chain couples TRBV19 to TRBJ1-5; D is unclear. V was cut by 4 bases and J by 7 bases, with 8 bases left in between. The length of the CDR3 is 12 residues. Germline CDR1 LNHDA, CDR2 SQIVND (reference sequence). CDR3 protein: CASSTERQPQHF. CDR3 in DNA: TGTGCCAGTAGTACGGAGAGGCAGCCCCAGCATTTT.

This rearrangement joins TRBV4-1 to TRBJ2-7; D uncertain. The CDR3 sequence is 15 residues long. The germline V gene encodes CDR1 MGHRA and CDR2 YSYEKL. Trimming shortened V by 1 base and J by 2 bases, and 12 bases separated the two germline ends. The CDR3 DNA reads as TGCGCCAGCAGCCAAGGACCCGCGGATCCCTACGAGCAGTACTTC. Amino acid sequence: CASSQGPADPYEQYF.

The chain has TRBV4-2 and TRBJ2-7; D gene unclear. CDR3 length: 15 residues. Trimming left V 1 base short and J 0 bases short, with 10 bases between. Germline CDR1 LGHNA, CDR2 YNFKEQ. CDR3 sequence reads: CASSQGLGFSYEQYF. Here the CDR3 DNA reads TGTGCCAGCAGCCAAGGCTTAGGGTTCTCCTACGAGCAGTACTTC.

Only one count was recorded for this clone. The chain has TRBV7-9 and TRBJ1-6; D gene uncertain. The V gene's germline CDR1 is SEHNR and CDR2 FQNEAQ (reference sequence). With 0 bases removed from V and 9 bases from J, the gap between germline ends came to 12 bases. This CDR3 region has 15 residues. The CDR3: CASSLAHPSPSPLHF. Written as DNA, the CDR3 is TGTGCCAGCAGCTTAGCGCATCCGAGCCCTTCACCCCTCCACTTT. The complete variable domain, with remaining parts taken from reference TRBV7-9 and TRBJ1-6, reads DTGVSQNPRHKITKRGQNVTFRCDPISEHNRLYWYRQTLGQGPEFLTYFQNEAQLEKSRLLSDRFSAERPKGSFSTLEIQRTEQGDSAMYLCASSLAHPSPSPLHFGNGTRLTVT.

The rearrangement uses TRBV9 and TRBJ1-3; D gene ambiguous. The CDR3 sequence is 16 residues long. Deletions cut 0 bases from V and 4 bases from J, with 14 bases between. Germline loops: CDR1 SGDLS, CDR2 YYNGEE. In nucleotides, the CDR3 is TGTGCCAGCAGCGTAGCTCCGGGTTTCTCAGGAAACACCATATATTTT. Amino acid sequence: CASSVAPGFSGNTIYF.

This clone was seen a single time. This sequence joins TRBV5-1 and TRBJ2-2, with TRBD1 matching over 9 bases. CDR3 size: 16 residues. V trimming: 4 bases; J trimming: 3 bases; junction bases outside the gene matches: 7. CDR1 and CDR2 (germline): SGHRS, YFSETQ. This chain's CDR3 is CASSEYRGQDTGELFF. The CDR3 DNA is TGCGCCAGCAGCGAGTACAGGGGGCAAGACACCGGGGAGCTGTTTTTT.

The rearrangement joins TRBV19 to TRBJ2-7, with D perhaps matching TRBD1 (6 bases). The CDR3 totals 14 residues. Per germline, CDR1 LNHDA and CDR2 SQIVND (reference sequence). V shed 1 base and J shed 5 bases, with 12 bases lying between them. The CDR3: CASSIAQGGHEQYF. Here the CDR3 DNA reads TGTGCCAGTAGTATAGCACAGGGTGGGCACGAGCAGTACTTC. Full variable domain (remainder filled in from reference TRBV19 and TRBJ2-7): DGGITQSPKYLFRKEGQNVTLSCEQNLNHDAMYWYRQDPGQGLRLIYYSQIVNDFQKGDIAEGYSVSREKKESFPLTVTSAQKNPTAFYLCASSIAQGGHEQYFGPGTRLTVT.

This clone occurred a few times. V and J are TRBV5-4 and TRBJ2-5; D gene ambiguous. The CDR3 runs to 11 residues. Germline V gene data show CDR1 as SGHNT and CDR2 as YYREEE (reference sequence). With 7 bases removed from V and 2 bases from J, the gap between germline ends came to 6 bases. The CDR3: CASSGQETQYF. DNA for the CDR3: TGTGCCAGCTCCGGACAAGAGACCCAGTACTTC.

The rearrangement links TRBV27 to TRBJ1-1, with 8 nucleotides matching TRBD1. Germline CDR1 and CDR2: MNHEY and SMNVEV (reference sequence). The length of the CDR3 is 14 residues. V was pared by 6 bases and J by 5 bases, with 8 bases of the junction left unmatched. The CDR3 region is CASRVTGVSTEAFF. CDR3 nucleotides: TGTGCCAGCAGAGTGACAGGGGTTTCGACTGAAGCTTTCTTT.

The gene calls are TRBV9 and TRBJ2-5; 7 nucleotides match TRBD1. The CDR3 has 15 amino acids. Germline lookup yields CDR1 SGDLS and CDR2 YYNGEE. J gave up 1 base and V 3 bases, and 6 bases lay outside the gene matches. The CDR3 bases are TGTGCCAGCAGCGCTTCGACAGGGATCCAAGAGACCCAGTACTTC. Translated, it gives CASSASTGIQETQYF.

J is TRBJ1-5 and V is TRBV28; D call uncertain. Looked up from germline, CDR1 is MDHEN and CDR2 is SYDVKM. This CDR3 spans 14 amino acids. Trimming stripped 3 bases from V and 2 bases from J, with 8 bases between. The chain's CDR3 is CASSFQRGNQPQHF. The CDR3 DNA sequence: TGTGCCAGCAGTTTTCAGAGAGGCAATCAGCCCCAGCATTTT.

The V call is TRBV3-1 (or the pseudogene TRBV3-2), the J call TRBJ1-3; D unclear. Trimming left V 4 bases short and J 5 bases short, with 18 bases between. Germline lookup yields CDR1 LGHDT and CDR2 YNNKEL (reference sequence). The CDR3 spans 16 residues. The CDR3 loop reads CASSPGGGSSRNTIYF. In nucleotides, the CDR3 is TGTGCCAGCAGCCCGGGTGGAGGCTCCTCGAGAAACACCATATATTTT.

This clone showed up just once. The V gene is TRBV9, the J gene TRBJ1-5; unclear D gene. The CDR3 sequence is 12 residues long. The germline V gene encodes CDR1 SGDLS and CDR2 YYNGEE. V lost 7 bases and J lost 4, with 9 bases in between. The CDR3 loop reads CASGFANQPQHF. In DNA form, the CDR3 reads TGTGCCAGCGGTTTTGCGAATCAGCCCCAGCATTTT.

This clone was found once. V usage is TRBV19 and J usage is TRBJ2-7, with D possibly being TRBD1 (6 bases). Trimming pared 1 base from V and 2 bases from J, leaving 12 bases between. The CDR3 runs to 15 residues. Germline V gives CDR1 LNHDA, CDR2 SQIVND (reference sequence). The CDR3 DNA is TGTGCCAGTAGTATAGGACAGCGGACAGCCTACGAGCAGTACTTC. Its protein product is CASSIGQRTAYEQYF.

The chain employs TRBV25-1 and TRBJ1-5; D perhaps matches TRBD1 (5 bases). Germline values: CDR1 MGHDK, CDR2 SYGVNS. V gave up 7 bases and J gave up 6 bases, with 16 bases separating them. The CDR3 sequence is 14 residues long. The CDR3 sequence: CASKIPQGCQPQHF. The CDR3 region has the DNA TGTGCCAGCAAAATCCCCCAGGGCTGTCAGCCCCAGCATTTT.

This clone is labeled as medium-sized. DNA of the CDR3: TGTGCCAGTAGTCCCCAGGGGTCTTACTATGGCTACACCTTC. Amino acid sequence: CASSPQGSYYGYTF. J is TRBJ1-2 and V is TRBV19, with D perhaps matching TRBD1 (6 bases). V lost 5 bases and J 3 bases, leaving 13 bases between the germline ends. This CDR3 comprises 14 residues. The V gene's germline CDR1 is LNHDA and CDR2 SQIVND (reference sequence).

The V call is TRBV3-1 (or the pseudogene TRBV3-2), the J call TRBJ2-6, with D unclear. The CDR3 is made up of 14 amino acids. V was cut by 3 bases and J by 4 bases, with 7 bases left in between. Germline loops: CDR1 LGHDT, CDR2 YNNKEL (reference sequence). The CDR3 sequence: CASSQNAGANVLTF. DNA for the CDR3: TGTGCCAGCAGCCAGAACGCGGGGGCCAACGTCCTGACTTTC.

The rearrangement uses TRBV4-3 and TRBJ1-2; the match to TRBD1 covers 8 bases. The V gene's germline CDR1 is LGHNA and CDR2 YSLEER. This CDR3 spans 14 amino acids. V dropped 3 bases and J dropped 7; count of bases not matched to a gene: 7. The DNA of the CDR3 is TGCGCCAGCAGCCATAGGACAGGGCTCTCTGGCTACACCTTC. This translates into CASSHRTGLSGYTF.

The rearrangement joins TRBV3-1 (or the pseudogene TRBV3-2) to TRBJ1-2; a possible D gene is TRBD1 (6 bases). CDR1 and CDR2 from the germline V gene are LGHDT and YNNKEL (reference sequence). CDR3 length: 14 residues. V was cut by 4 bases and J by 8 bases, with 17 bases left in between. The CDR3: CASSPTGGSHGYTF. The CDR3 nucleotides are TGTGCCAGCAGCCCCACCGGGGGCTCTCACGGCTACACCTTC.

V and J are TRBV6-5 and TRBJ2-7, with TRBD1 as a possible D gene (6 bases). Trimming cost V 0 bases and J 4 bases, with 16 bases left between them. This CDR3 region has 16 residues. CDR1 MNHEY and CDR2 SVGAGI come from the germline V gene. The CDR3: CASSYSKRPGVYEQYF. The CDR3 nucleotides read TGTGCCAGCAGTTACTCGAAGCGGCCAGGGGTGTACGAGCAGTACTTC.

V usage is TRBV12-3 or TRBV12-4 and J usage is TRBJ2-2; D ambiguous. Trimming pared 5 bases from V and 6 bases from J, leaving 7 bases between. The CDR3 length is 12 residues. In nucleotides, the CDR3 is TGTGCCAGCAGTCTGTGGCCCGGGGAGCTGTTTTTT. Amino acids: CASSLWPGELFF.

This clone was recorded once. V usage is TRBV6-5 and J usage is TRBJ1-6; D ambiguous. The germline V and J ends were trimmed by 3 bases and 3 bases, with 9 bases remaining between them. CDR3 length equals 15 residues. CDR1 MNHEY and CDR2 SVGAGI come from the germline V gene. Written as DNA, the CDR3 is TGTGCCAGCAGTTATACCAGACGCTATAATTCACCCCTCCACTTT. Protein sequence: CASSYTRRYNSPLHF.

The J gene is TRBJ2-1, the V gene TRBV9; 14 bases match TRBD2. CDR3 length equals 17 residues. CDR1 and CDR2 from the germline V gene are SGDLS and YYNGEE. The V and J ends lost 4 bases and 7 bases, in that order; junction bases with no gene match: 10. CDR3 protein: CASSPMRLAGGYNEQFF. DNA for the CDR3: TGTGCCAGCAGCCCCATGAGACTAGCGGGAGGGTATAATGAGCAGTTCTTC. Using reference TRBV9 and TRBJ2-1 for the parts outside the CDR3, the full variable domain is DSGVTQTPKHLITATGQRVTLRCSPRSGDLSVYWYQQSLDQGLQFLIQYYNGEERAKGNILERFSAQQFPDLHSELNLSSLELGDSALYFCASSPMRLAGGYNEQFFGPGTRLTVL.

The chain recombines TRBV5-1 with TRBJ1-2; 8 positions agree with TRBD1. Germline CDR1 reads SGHRS; CDR2 reads YFSETQ. The CDR3 consists of 14 residues. After removal of 4 bases from V and 7 bases from J, the junction contained 9 bases not matched to a gene. The CDR3 region has the DNA TGCGCCAGCAGCCTCGGGACAGGTCCCTCTGGCTACACCTTC. Its translation: CASSLGTGPSGYTF.

The chain uses TRBV28 and TRBJ2-1; the D call may be TRBD1 or TRBD2 (6 bases each). CDR1 and CDR2 (germline): MDHEN, SYDVKM. V lost 3 bases to trimming and J lost 5 bases, with 17 bases between them. The CDR3 sequence is 16 residues long. The CDR3 bases are TGTGCCAGCAGTTTTGAGGGGGGCGGGCTCCACAATGAGCAGTTCTTC. Amino acids: CASSFEGGGLHNEQFF.

V usage is TRBV6-5 and J usage is TRBJ2-4; D gene ambiguous. Germline lookup yields CDR1 MNHEY and CDR2 SVGAGI. The CDR3 runs to 12 residues. V was trimmed by 4 bases and J by 7 bases, leaving 8 bases between them. CDR3 sequence: CASSSPSNIQYF. CDR3 DNA: TGTGCCAGCAGTTCCCCAAGTAACATTCAGTACTTC.

This chain connects TRBV5-1 to TRBJ2-1, with 8 bases fitting TRBD1. J gave up 4 bases and V 3 bases, and 9 bases lay outside the gene matches. This CDR3 contains 16 residues. Looked up from germline, CDR1 is SGHRS and CDR2 is YFSETQ. Here the CDR3 reads CASSSSTGAGYNEQFF. The CDR3 DNA reads as TGCGCCAGCAGCTCTTCGACAGGGGCGGGGTACAATGAGCAGTTCTTC.

This rearrangement joins TRBV5-1 to TRBJ2-7; D remains ambiguous. V was trimmed by 2 bases and J by 5 bases, leaving 14 bases between them. Germline V CDR1 and CDR2: SGHRS, YFSETQ. The CDR3 has 14 residues. The DNA for the CDR3 is TGCGCCAGCAGCTTCCAGCCCGGTTCAGACGAGCAGTACTTC. Translating it yields CASSFQPGSDEQYF.

The chain is built from TRBV6-4 and TRBJ1-1; D is unclear. Germline V gene data show CDR1 as MRHNA and CDR2 as SNTAGT. CDR3 length: 13 residues. Trimming took off 4 bases at V and 1 base at J, with 7 bases between the two ends. The CDR3 loop reads CASSVRENTEAFF. The CDR3 nucleotides read TGTGCCAGCAGTGTGCGAGAGAACACTGAAGCTTTCTTT.